One TCR beta chain is described in this entry. This sample was included in a study of radiotherapy plus CTLA-4 blockade in lung cancer. The protocol was immunoSEQ multiplex PCR, while the TCRdb copy is restricted to in-frame clones and leaves out a portion. The sample lists fewer than 100,000 clones; around 81% were seen once. In germline, CDR1 is SEHNR, CDR2 FQNEAQ (reference sequence). Trimming took 5 bases from V and 3 from J; bases not matched to a gene: 10. This CDR3 comprises 17 residues. This sample comprised peripheral blood, obtained from a patient treated with radiotherapy plus ipilimumab. The chain is built from TRBV7-9 and TRBJ2-3; 11 bases align to TRBD1. This sequence was found in a human donor with non-small cell lung cancer whose response to radiotherapy plus ipilimumab could not be evaluated. Some clones in this sample may be carry-over from other donors' samples. The CDR3 region has the DNA TGTGCCAGCAGCCAAGATGGACAGGGGGCCGGGACAGATACGCAGTATTTT. This codes for CASSQDGQGAGTDTQYF.